This T cell receptor beta chain derives from a study of T cells after yellow fever vaccination. Study background: The authors prepared low-cell-number fractions using SMART-Seq v4 Ultra Low Input. Whole-study findings and limits: Most primary-vaccination clones recurred post-booster (approximately 96% CD4, around 86% CD8). It was a small share of clonotypes that appeared in both CD4 and CD8 compartments.

This clonotype showed up many times. No antigen is known for it. The authors made TCR cDNA by 5'RACE template switching, adding a universal primer site and UMIs. TCRdb passed the 5' RACE reads through MiXCR, listing each CDR3 protein once. The sample carries some 400,000 distinct CDR3 sequences, about 6% recorded once. Germline CDR1 and CDR2: ENHRY and SYGVKD. The CDR3 runs to 13 residues. Trimming removed 4 bases from V and 3 bases from J, with 9 bases in between. This clonotype originated in a young man who received the YFV17D yellow fever vaccine. V is TRBV10-3 and J is TRBJ1-1; D unresolved. This sample comprised PBMCs, obtained 5 days after the yellow fever booster vaccination. The CDR3 nucleotides read TGTGCCATCAGTGGTGTAAGGGACACTGAAGCTTTCTTT. Its protein product is CAISGVRDTEAFF.